Described below is a single TCR beta chain sequence and its context. The V gene's germline CDR1 is LGHNA and CDR2 YSLEER. The CDR3 spans 15 residues. The germline V and J ends were trimmed by 4 bases and 1 base, with 11 bases remaining between them. This sample stems from a study of blood T cell repertoires in COVID-19. Study information: The United States, Italy and Spain were the sources of the acute and convalescent COVID-19 samples. T cells, B-cell-depleted T cells, or PBMCs provided the cDNA or gDNA that served as material.

Original analysis: Amplification of reference gene primers was used by the study to estimate nucleated cell counts. Generated by immunoSEQ multiplex PCR, the TCRdb table keeps only in-frame clones and is missing some. The DNA gave D and trimming, while V, J and clone size come from that table. This table has about 130,000 clones, 65% to 90% appearing once. This clonotype was sampled from a woman of 80 years or more with acute or convalescent COVID-19. The sequencing sample was made of peripheral blood. The chain has TRBV4-3 and TRBJ1-5, with D maybe TRBD1 (5 bases). CDR3 protein: CASSPSDNSNQPQHF. For the CDR3, the DNA is TGCGCCAGCAGCCCCTCGGACAACAGCAATCAGCCCCAGCATTTT.